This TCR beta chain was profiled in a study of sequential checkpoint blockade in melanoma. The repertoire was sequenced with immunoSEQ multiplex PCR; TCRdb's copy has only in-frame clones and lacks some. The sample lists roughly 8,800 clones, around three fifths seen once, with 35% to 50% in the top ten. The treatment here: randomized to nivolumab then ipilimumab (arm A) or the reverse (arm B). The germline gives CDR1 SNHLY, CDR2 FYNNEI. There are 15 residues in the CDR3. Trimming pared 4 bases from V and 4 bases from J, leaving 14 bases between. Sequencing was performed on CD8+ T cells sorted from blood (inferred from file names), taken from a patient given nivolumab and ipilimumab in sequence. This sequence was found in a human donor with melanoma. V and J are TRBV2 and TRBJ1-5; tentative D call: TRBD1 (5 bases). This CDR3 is CASSGGRVGNQPQHF. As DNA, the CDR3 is TGTGCCAGCAGTGGAGGCAGGGTGGGAAATCAGCCCCAGCATTTT.